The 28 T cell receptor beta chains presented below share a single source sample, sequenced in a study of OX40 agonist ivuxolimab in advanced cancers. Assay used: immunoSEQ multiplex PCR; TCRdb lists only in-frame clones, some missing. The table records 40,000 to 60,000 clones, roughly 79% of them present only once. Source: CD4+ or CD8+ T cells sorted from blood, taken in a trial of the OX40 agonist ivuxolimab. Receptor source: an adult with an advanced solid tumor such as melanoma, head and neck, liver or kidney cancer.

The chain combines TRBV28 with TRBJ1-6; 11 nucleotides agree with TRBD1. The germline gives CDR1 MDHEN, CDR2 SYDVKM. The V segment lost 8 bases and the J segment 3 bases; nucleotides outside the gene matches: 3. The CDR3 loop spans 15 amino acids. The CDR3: CASDGTGGYNSPLHF. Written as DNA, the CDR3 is TGTGCCAGCGACGGGACAGGGGGCTATAATTCACCCCTCCACTTT.

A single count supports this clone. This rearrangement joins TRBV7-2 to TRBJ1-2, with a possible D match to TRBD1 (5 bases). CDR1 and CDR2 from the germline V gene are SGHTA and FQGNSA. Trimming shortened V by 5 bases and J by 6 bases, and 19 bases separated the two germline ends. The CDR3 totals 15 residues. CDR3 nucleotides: TGTGCCAGCAGCGCTCGGGACCACCCCGCGGATGGCTACACCTTC. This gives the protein CASSARDHPADGYTF. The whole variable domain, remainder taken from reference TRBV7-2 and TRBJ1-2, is GAGVSQSPSNKVTEKGKDVELRCDPISGHTALYWYRQSLGQGLEFLIYFQGNSAPDKSGLPSDRFSAERTGGSVSTLTIQRTQQEDSAVYLCASSARDHPADGYTFGSGTRLTVV.

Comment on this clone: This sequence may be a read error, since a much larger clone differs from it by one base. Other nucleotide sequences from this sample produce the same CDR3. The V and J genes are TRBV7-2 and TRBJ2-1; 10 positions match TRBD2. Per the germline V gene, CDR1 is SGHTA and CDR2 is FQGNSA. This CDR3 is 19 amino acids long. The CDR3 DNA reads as TGTGCCAGTAGCTCACCTCCATTACTTCTAGCGGGAGCTTACAATGAGCAGTTCTTC. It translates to CASSSPPLLLAGAYNEQFF.

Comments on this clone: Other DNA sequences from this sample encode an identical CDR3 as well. The CDR3 sequence is CASSLMGHDQPQHF. The CDR3 nucleotides read TGTGCCAGCAGTTTAATGGGGCATGATCAGCCCCAGCATTTT. This rearrangement joins TRBV27 to TRBJ1-5; weak D call: TRBD1 (5 bases). The CDR3 has 14 amino acids. Between the trimmed V and J ends, which lost 2 bases and 5 bases, there was a span of 10 bases. Germline loops: CDR1 MNHEY, CDR2 SMNVEV (reference sequence).

CDR3: CASSLGSGWGEAFF. As DNA, the CDR3 is TGTGCCAGCAGCTTGGGGTCGGGATGGGGTGAAGCTTTCTTT. The chain has TRBV5-6 and TRBJ1-1; D gene uncertain. CDR1 is SGHDT, CDR2 YYEEEE, per germline. V lost 0 bases and J lost 7, with 13 bases in between. CDR3 length: 14 residues.

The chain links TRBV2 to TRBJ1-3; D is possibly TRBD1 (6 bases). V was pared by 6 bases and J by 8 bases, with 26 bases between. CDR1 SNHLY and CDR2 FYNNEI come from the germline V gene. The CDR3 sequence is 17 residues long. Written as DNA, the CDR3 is TGTGCCAGCAGCGATTCGAGAGATCACAGGGCTAAAGACACCATATATTTT. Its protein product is CASSDSRDHRAKDTIYF.

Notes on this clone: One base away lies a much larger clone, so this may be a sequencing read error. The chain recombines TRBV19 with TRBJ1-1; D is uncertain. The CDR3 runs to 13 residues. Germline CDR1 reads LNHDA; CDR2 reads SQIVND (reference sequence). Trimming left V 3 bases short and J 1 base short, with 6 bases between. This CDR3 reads CASSISTNTEAFF. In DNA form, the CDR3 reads TGTGCCAGTAGTATTTCCACGAACACTGAAGCTTTCTTT.

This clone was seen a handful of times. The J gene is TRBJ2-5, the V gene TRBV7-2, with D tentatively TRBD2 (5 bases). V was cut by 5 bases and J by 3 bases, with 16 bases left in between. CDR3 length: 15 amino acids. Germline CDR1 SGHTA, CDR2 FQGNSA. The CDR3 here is CASSGPGLGKETQYF. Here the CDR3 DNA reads TGTGCCAGCAGCGGCCCGGGATTGGGGAAAGAGACCCAGTACTTC.

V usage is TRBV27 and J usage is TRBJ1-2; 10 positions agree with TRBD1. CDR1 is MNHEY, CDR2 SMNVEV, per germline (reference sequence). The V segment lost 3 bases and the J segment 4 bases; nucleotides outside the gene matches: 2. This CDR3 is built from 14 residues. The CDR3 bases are TGTGCCAGCAGTTTCGGGACAGGGGCCTATGGCTACACCTTC. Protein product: CASSFGTGAYGYTF.

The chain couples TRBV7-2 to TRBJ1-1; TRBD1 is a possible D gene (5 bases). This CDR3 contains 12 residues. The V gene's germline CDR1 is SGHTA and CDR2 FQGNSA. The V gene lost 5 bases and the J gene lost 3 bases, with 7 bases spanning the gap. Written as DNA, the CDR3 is TGTGCCAGCAGCCCCAGGGACACTGAAGCTTTCTTT. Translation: CASSPRDTEAFF.

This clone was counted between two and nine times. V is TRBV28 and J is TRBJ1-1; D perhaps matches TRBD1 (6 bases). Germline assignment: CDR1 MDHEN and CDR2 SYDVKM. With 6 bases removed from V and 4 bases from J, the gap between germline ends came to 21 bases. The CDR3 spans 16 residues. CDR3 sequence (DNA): TGTGCCAGCAGCCACATTTCAGGGGCGATTGCCACTGAAGCTTTCTTT. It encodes CASSHISGAIATEAFF.

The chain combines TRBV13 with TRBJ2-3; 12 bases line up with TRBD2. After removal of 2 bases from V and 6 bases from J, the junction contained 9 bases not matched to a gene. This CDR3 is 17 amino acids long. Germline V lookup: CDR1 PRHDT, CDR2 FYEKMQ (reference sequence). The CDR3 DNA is TGTGCCAGCAGCTTACTCCTGACTAGCGGGGGTGGGGATACGCAGTATTTT. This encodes CASSLLLTSGGGDTQYF.

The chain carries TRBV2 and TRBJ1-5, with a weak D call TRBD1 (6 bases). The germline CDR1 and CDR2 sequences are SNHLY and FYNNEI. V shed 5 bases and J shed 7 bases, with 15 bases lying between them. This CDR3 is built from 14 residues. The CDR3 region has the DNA TGTGCCAGCAGTCCCCACACAGGGTCCCAGCCCCAGCATTTT. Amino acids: CASSPHTGSQPQHF. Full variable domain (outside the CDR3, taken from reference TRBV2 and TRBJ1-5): EPEVTQTPSHQVTQMGQEVILRCVPISNHLYFYWYRQILGQKVEFLVSFYNNEISEKSEIFDDQFSVERPDGSNFTLKIRSTKLEDSAMYFCASSPHTGSQPQHFGDGTRLSIL.

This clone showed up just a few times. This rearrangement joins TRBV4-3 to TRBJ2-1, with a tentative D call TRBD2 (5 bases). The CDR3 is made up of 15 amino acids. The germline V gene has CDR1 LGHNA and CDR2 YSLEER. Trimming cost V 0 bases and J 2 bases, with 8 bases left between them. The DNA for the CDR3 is TGCGCCAGCAGCCAAGACCTGAGGGCCTACAATGAGCAGTTCTTC. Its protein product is CASSQDLRAYNEQFF.

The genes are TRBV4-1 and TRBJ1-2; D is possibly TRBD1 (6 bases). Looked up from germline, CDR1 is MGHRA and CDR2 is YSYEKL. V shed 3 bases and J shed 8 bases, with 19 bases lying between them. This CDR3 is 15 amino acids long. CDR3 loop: CASSHLGGQSWGYTF. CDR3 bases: TGCGCCAGCAGCCACCTAGGAGGACAGAGCTGGGGCTACACCTTC.

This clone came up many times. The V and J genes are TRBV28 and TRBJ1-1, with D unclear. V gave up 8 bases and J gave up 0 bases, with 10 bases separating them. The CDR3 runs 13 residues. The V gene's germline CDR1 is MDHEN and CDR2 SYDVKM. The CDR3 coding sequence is TGTGCCAGCCTAACAGTCATGAACACTGAAGCTTTCTTT. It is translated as CASLTVMNTEAFF.

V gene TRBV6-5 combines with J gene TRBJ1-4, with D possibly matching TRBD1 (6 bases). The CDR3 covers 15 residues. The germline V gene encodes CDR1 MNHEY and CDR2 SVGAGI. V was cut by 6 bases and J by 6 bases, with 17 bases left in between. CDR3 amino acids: CASSNAGEGDEKLFF. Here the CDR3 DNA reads TGTGCCAGCAGCAACGCAGGGGAAGGAGATGAAAAACTGTTTTTT.

The CDR3 protein is CSVPTGSGVTEAFF. The CDR3 nucleotides read TGCAGCGTCCCCACAGGGTCCGGGGTAACTGAAGCTTTCTTT. This chain connects TRBV29-1 to TRBJ1-1; D is possibly TRBD1 (6 bases). Germline assignment: CDR1 SQVTM and CDR2 ANQGSEA. The CDR3 is 14 amino acids. Trimming removed 6 bases at V and 5 bases at J, with 19 bases between.

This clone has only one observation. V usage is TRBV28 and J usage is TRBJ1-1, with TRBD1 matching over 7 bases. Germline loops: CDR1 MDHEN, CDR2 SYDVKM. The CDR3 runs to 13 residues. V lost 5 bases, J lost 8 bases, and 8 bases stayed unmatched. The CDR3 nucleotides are TGTGCCAGCAGTCGTCGACAGGGTCGGGAAGCTTTCTTT. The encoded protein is CASSRRQGREAFF.

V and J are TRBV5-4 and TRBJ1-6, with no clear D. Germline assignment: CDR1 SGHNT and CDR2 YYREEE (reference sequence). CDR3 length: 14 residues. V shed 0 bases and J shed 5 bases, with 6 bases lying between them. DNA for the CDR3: TGTGCCAGCAGCTTGGGAGGGAATAATTCACCCCTCCACTTT. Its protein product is CASSLGGNNSPLHF.

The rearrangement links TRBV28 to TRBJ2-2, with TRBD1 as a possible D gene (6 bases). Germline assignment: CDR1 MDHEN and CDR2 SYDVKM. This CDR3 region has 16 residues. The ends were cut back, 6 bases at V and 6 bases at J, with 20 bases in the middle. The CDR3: CASSPLGQGSPGELFF. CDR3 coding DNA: TGTGCCAGCAGCCCTCTAGGGCAGGGGTCACCCGGGGAGCTGTTTTTT. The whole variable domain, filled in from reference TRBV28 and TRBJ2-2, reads DVKVTQSSRYLVKRTGEKVFLECVQDMDHENMFWYRQDPGLGLRLIYFSYDVKMKEKGDIPEGYSVSREKKERFSLILESASTNQTSMYLCASSPLGQGSPGELFFGEGSRLTVL.

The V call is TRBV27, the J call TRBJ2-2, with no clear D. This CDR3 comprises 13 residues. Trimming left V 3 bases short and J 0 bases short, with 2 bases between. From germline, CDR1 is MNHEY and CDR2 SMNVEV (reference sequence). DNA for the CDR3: TGTGCCAGCAGTTTCTCGAACACCGGGGAGCTGTTTTTT. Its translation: CASSFSNTGELFF.

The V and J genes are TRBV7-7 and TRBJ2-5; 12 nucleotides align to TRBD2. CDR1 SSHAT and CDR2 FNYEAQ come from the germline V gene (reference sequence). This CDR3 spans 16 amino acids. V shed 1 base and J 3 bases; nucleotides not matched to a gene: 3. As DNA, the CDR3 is TGTGCCAGCAGCTTAGGTGCTAGCGGGGGGGAAGAGACCCAGTACTTC. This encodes CASSLGASGGEETQYF.

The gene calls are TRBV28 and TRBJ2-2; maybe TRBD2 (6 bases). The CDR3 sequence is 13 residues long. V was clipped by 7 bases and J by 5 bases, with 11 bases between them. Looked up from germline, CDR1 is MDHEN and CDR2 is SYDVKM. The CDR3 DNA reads TGTGCCAGCACGAGTGGGGGGACCGGGGAGCTGTTTTTT. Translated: CASTSGGTGELFF.

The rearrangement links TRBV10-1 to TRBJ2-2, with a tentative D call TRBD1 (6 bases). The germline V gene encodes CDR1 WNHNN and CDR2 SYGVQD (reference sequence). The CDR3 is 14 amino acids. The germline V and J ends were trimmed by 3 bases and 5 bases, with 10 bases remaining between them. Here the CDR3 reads CASSDGGQTGELFF. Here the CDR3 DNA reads TGCGCCAGCAGTGATGGGGGACAAACCGGGGAGCTGTTTTTT.

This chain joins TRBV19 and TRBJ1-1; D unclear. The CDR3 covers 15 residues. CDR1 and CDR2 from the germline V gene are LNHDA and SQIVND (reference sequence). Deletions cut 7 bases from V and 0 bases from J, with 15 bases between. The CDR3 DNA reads TGTGCCAGTACCCCCGGGAGAGCTATGAACACTGAAGCTTTCTTT. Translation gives CASTPGRAMNTEAFF.

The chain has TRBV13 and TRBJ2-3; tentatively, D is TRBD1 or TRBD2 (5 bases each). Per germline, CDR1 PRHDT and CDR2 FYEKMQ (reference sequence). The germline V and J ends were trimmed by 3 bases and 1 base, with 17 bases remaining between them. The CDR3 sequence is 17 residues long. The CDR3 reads CASSFGEWQGGTDTQYF. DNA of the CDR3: TGTGCCAGCAGCTTCGGGGAATGGCAAGGGGGCACAGATACGCAGTATTTT.

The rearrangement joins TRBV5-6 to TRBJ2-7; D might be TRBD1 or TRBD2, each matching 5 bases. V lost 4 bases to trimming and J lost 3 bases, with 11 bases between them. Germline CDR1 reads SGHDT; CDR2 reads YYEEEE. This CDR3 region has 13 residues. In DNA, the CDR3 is TGTGCCAGCAGCCCGAGGGGCAGCTACGAGCAGTACGTC. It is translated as CASSPRGSYEQYV.